The text below deals with one T cell receptor (beta chain). Libraries were prepared by immunoSEQ multiplex PCR; TCRdb keeps only in-frame clonotypes and omits some of them. The table has over 300,000 clones, roughly 85% seen once. The study recruited people aged about 18 to 90 years across about two dozen US areas. This CDR3 is 19 amino acids long. Per the germline V gene, CDR1 is SGHRS and CDR2 is YFSETQ. V dropped 0 bases and J dropped 5; count of bases not matched to a gene: 15. These data originate in a study of blood T cell repertoires in COVID-19. Study-level background: Sites in the United States, Italy and Spain provided acute and convalescent COVID-19 samples.

This TCR derives from a young woman who had recovered from COVID-19. V and J are TRBV5-1 and TRBJ2-2; TRBD1 agrees at 8 bases. Sequenced input: PBMCs or T cells enriched from blood (not recorded which). In DNA form, the CDR3 reads TGCGCCAGCAGCTTGGTCGGACAGGGTAATTCGGCGCGAACCGGGGAGCTGTTTTTT. This translates into CASSLVGQGNSARTGELFF. Full variable domain (outside the CDR3, taken from reference TRBV5-1 and TRBJ2-2): KAGVTQTPRYLIKTRGQQVTLSCSPISGHRSVSWYQQTPGQGLQFLFEYFSETQRNKGNFPGRFSGRQFSNSRSEMNVSTLELGDSALYLCASSLVGQGNSARTGELFFGEGSRLTVL.